The 14 T cell receptor beta chains given below trace back to one sample, sequenced in a study of beta chain features in type 1 diabetes (dated by TCRdb to the late 2010s). The library was prepared using the immunoSEQ multiplex PCR assay. The entire isolated RNA was reverse transcribed using the High Capacity cDNA Reverse Transcription Kit, and thus expressed TCRB transcripts were sequenced. The source is immuneACCESS, and TCRdb retained only in-frame sequences with V and J called. Part of the clones is not carried over; for the studies checked, unresolved V genes explain less than half of this, and the remainder is unexplained. The sample table records over 65,000 clones; under 35% of these occur just once. Approximately 0.45% of the sample goes to the ten largest clones. Input material: stem cell memory CD4+ T cells from blood. What the cell subset or site label conveys for this sample: stem cell-like memory CD4+ T cells. These receptors originate from a young woman in good health.

This chain connects TRBV18 to TRBJ1-5; 7 bases align to TRBD1. CDR1 and CDR2 from the germline V gene are KGHSH and LQKENI. This CDR3 comprises 13 residues. V shed 4 bases and J 7 bases; nucleotides not matched to a gene: 4. CDR3 coding DNA: TGTGCCAGCTCACAGGGGGCTAAACAGCCCCAGCATTTT. As protein: CASSQGAKQPQHF.

CDR3 nucleotide sequence: TGCGCCAGCAGTCAATGCGGACAGGCTCACTATGGCTACACCTTC. Translating it yields CASSQCGQAHYGYTF. The V gene is TRBV23-1, the J gene TRBJ1-2; 7 bases match TRBD1. TRBV23-1 is an ORF; its function is uncertain. Trimming removed 1 base from V and 3 bases from J; junction bases left unmatched: 5. CDR3 length equals 15 residues.

The table lists this clone with a few counts. The rearrangement joins TRBV4-1 to TRBJ2-7; TRBD1 matches 8 bases. Trimming took 3 bases from V and 4 from J; bases not matched to a gene: 8. The CDR3 covers 15 residues. CDR1 and CDR2 (germline): MGHRA, YSYEKL. The CDR3 DNA is TGCGCCAGCAGCCAGATTCCGACAGGGGAGTACGAGCAGTACTTC. This translates into CASSQIPTGEYEQYF.

The rearrangement joins TRBV7-9 to TRBJ2-1; 8 bases fit TRBD2. V lost 5 bases to trimming and J lost 5 bases; unmatched junction nucleotides: 5. Looked up from germline, CDR1 is SEHNR and CDR2 is FQNEAQ (reference sequence). The CDR3 is 14 residues long. Written as DNA, the CDR3 is TGTGCCAGCAGCATCAGCGGGGGCCACAATGAGCAGTTCTTC. It encodes CASSISGGHNEQFF.

Of note for this clone: At one boundary the junction diverges from the germline segment, which might be a read error. This chain links TRBV4-1 with TRBJ1-3; D unclear. The CDR3 extends over 16 amino acids. Per the germline V gene, CDR1 is MGHRA and CDR2 is YSYEKL. The CDR3 DNA reads TGTGCCAGCAGCCAAGAAGTGGGCAGATCTGGAAACACCATATATTTT. It specifies CASSQEVGRSGNTIYF.

This clone appeared a few times. The chain is built from TRBV15 and TRBJ2-7; TRBD2 might be the D (5 bases). In germline, CDR1 is LNHNV, CDR2 YYDKDF (reference sequence). Trimming removed 1 base from V and 0 bases from J, with 10 bases in between. The CDR3 is 15 amino acids. This chain's CDR3 is CATSRGGLSSYEQYF. The CDR3 coding sequence is TGTGCCACCAGCAGAGGAGGGCTAAGCTCCTACGAGCAGTACTTC.

The gene calls are TRBV5-4 and TRBJ1-1; no reliable D call. CDR1 SGHNT and CDR2 YYREEE come from the germline V gene (reference sequence). CDR3 length: 13 amino acids. V was shortened by 5 bases and J by 1 base, with 9 bases between the two germline ends. CDR3 sequence reads: CASSRPQNTEAFF. The DNA for the CDR3 is TGTGCCAGCAGTCGCCCACAGAACACTGAAGCTTTCTTT. Full variable domain (missing parts from reference TRBV5-4 and TRBJ1-1): ETGVTQSPTHLIKTRGQQVTLRCSSQSGHNTVSWYQQALGQGPQFIFQYYREEENGRGNFPPRFSGLQFPNYSSELNVNALELDDSALYLCASSRPQNTEAFFGQGTRLTVV.

This clone was picked up a small number of times. V and J are TRBV5-6 and TRBJ1-2; D is ambiguous. Trimming stripped 2 bases from V and 5 bases from J, with 13 bases between. The length of the CDR3 is 14 residues. Germline CDR1 is SGHDT and CDR2 is YYEEEE. CDR3 sequence reads: CASSFQDGKYGYTF. CDR3 bases: TGTGCCAGCAGCTTCCAGGACGGGAAATATGGCTACACCTTC. Looking up the rest from reference TRBV5-6 and TRBJ1-2 gives the full variable domain: DAGVTQSPTHLIKTRGQQVTLRCSPKSGHDTVSWYQQALGQGPQFIFQYYEEEERQRGNFPDRFSGHQFPNYSSELNVNALLLGDSALYLCASSFQDGKYGYTFGSGTRLTVV.

The chain combines TRBV11-2 with TRBJ1-1; tentative D call: TRBD1 (6 bases). Trimming shortened V by 1 base and J by 6 bases, and 15 bases separated the two germline ends. Per the germline V gene, CDR1 is SGHAT and CDR2 is FQNNGV. This CDR3 comprises 15 residues. The CDR3 here is CASSLGFAGASEAFF. In nucleotides, the CDR3 is TGTGCCAGCAGCTTAGGGTTTGCGGGGGCCTCTGAAGCTTTCTTT.

The chain joins TRBV5-1 to TRBJ2-7, with a possible D match to TRBD2 (6 bases). V lost 0 bases, J lost 2 bases, and 18 bases lay in between. Germline CDR1 and CDR2: SGHRS and YFSETQ. This CDR3 contains 17 residues. CDR3 nucleotide sequence: TGCGCCAGCAGCTTGGCCAATTGGGACTCCCTCACCTACGAGCAGTACTTC. Its translation: CASSLANWDSLTYEQYF.

The chain is built from TRBV6-5 and TRBJ1-2; possible D gene TRBD1, 6 bases. Deletions cut 0 bases from V and 5 bases from J, with 13 bases between. Germline V gene lookup returns CDR1 MNHEY and CDR2 SVGAGI. The CDR3 totals 15 residues. CDR3: CASSYSQGLMYGYTF. DNA for the CDR3: TGTGCCAGCAGTTACTCCCAGGGGCTAATGTATGGCTACACCTTC.

This clone was found a few times. This chain links TRBV5-1 with TRBJ2-3, with 10 bases fitting TRBD2. The CDR3 is 18 residues long. J lost 2 bases, V lost 0 bases, and 9 bases had no gene match. Germline lookup yields CDR1 SGHRS and CDR2 YFSETQ. CDR3 DNA: TGCGCCAGCAGCTTGGGGGGAATACTAGCGGGGAACACAGATACGCAGTATTTT. Amino acid sequence: CASSLGGILAGNTDTQYF.

This clone was observed a few times. V gene TRBV9 combines with J gene TRBJ1-1; no clear D. Trimming stripped 3 bases from V and 4 bases from J, with 16 bases between. From germline, CDR1 is SGDLS and CDR2 YYNGEE. The CDR3 is 15 amino acids. CDR3 in DNA: TGTGCCAGCAGCGCTAGAAGCAACCCTCCCACTGAAGCTTTCTTT. It translates to CASSARSNPPTEAFF.

The chain couples TRBV9 to TRBJ2-4, with 12 positions matching TRBD1. CDR1 and CDR2 (germline): SGDLS, YYNGEE. This CDR3 has 17 amino acids. V shed 4 bases, J shed 9 bases, and the junction held 14 bases outside the gene matches. The DNA for the CDR3 is TGTGCCAGCAGCCCCTCCGGGACAGGGGGCCGAGAGGGCATTCAGTACTTC. Its translation: CASSPSGTGGREGIQYF.